The entry below gives a single TCR beta chain sequence along with its context. Its antigen is not known. The CDR3 is made up of 18 amino acids. CDR1 and CDR2 from the germline V gene are LGHNA and YSLEER. V lost 2 bases to trimming and J lost 0 bases; unmatched junction nucleotides: 11. This sample is part of a study of T cells after yellow fever vaccination. Study-wide results and caveats: Subsequent booster samples again held most clones from primary vaccination (96% CD4, 88% CD8).

The TCR cDNA carried a universal primer site and UMIs from 5'RACE template switching. TCRdb independently ran MiXCR on the 5' RACE reads; one entry per CDR3 protein. The sample lists hundreds of thousands of distinct CDR3 sequences; approximately 13% were seen once. Sequencing used PBMCs, obtained on the day of the yellow fever booster vaccination. This sequence joins TRBV4-3 and TRBJ2-3; TRBD2 agrees at 7 bases. The sequence came from a man aged 30 to 45 who received the YFV17D yellow fever vaccine. The CDR3 DNA reads TGCGCCAGCAGCCAAACAGTAGCGGGCGGCTCGAGCACAGATACGCAGTATTTT. This gives the protein CASSQTVAGGSSTDTQYF.